This TCR beta chain comes out of a study of T-cell reconstitution after alpha-beta-depleted transplantation in children. Preparation of the TCRbeta library used unique molecular identifiers. TCRdb reanalysed the PCR reads using MiXCR and keeps one entry per CDR3 protein. This table holds about 460,000 distinct CDR3 sequences, about an eighth found once. This material consisted of PBMCs, mostly from graft donor cells, taken 180 days after TCRalphabeta/CD19-depleted stem cell transplant. The clonotype comes from a female patient between 2 and 15 years old who had a stem cell transplant for aplastic anemia, so the T cells may come from the graft donor.

The CDR3 coding sequence is TGTGCCAGCAGTCTGGGACAGGGAATAGACCACGGGCGGGGGTGGGCAAGCAATCAGCCCCAGCATTTT. Its protein product is CASSLGQGIDHGRGWASNQPQHF. The chain combines TRBV28 with TRBJ1-5; the match to TRBD1 covers 9 bases. Losses at the gene ends were 5 bases for V and 1 base for J; bases not matched to a gene: 27. This CDR3 has 23 amino acids. CDR1 MDHEN and CDR2 SYDVKM come from the germline V gene.